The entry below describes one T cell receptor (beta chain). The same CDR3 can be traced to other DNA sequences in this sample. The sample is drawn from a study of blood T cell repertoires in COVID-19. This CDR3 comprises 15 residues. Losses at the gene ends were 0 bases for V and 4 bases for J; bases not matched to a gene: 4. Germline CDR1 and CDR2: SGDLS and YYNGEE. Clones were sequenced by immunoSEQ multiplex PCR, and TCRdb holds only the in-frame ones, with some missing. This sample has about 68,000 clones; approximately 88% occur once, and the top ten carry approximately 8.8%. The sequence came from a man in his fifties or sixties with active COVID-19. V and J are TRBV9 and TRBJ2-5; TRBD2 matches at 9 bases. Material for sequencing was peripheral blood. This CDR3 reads CASSVGASGAETQYF. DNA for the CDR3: TGTGCCAGCAGCGTAGGGGCTAGCGGGGCAGAGACCCAGTACTTC.